This T cell receptor beta chain stems from a study of T cells in Graves' hyperthyroidism and ophthalmopathy. Background on the study: Peripheral blood was drawn at first diagnosis, prior to all treatment.

General study points: Ophthalmopathy stood apart from stable hyperthyroidism in a 13 V-J model.

Template material for amplifying TCR beta CDR3 regions consisted of RNA transcripts. A set of HTBI primers served as the primers for a first-round RT-PCR of the TCR CDR3. TCRdb independently ran MiXCR on the multiplex PCR reads; one entry per CDR3 protein. The sample records hundreds of thousands of distinct CDR3 sequences, roughly 15% being singletons. Germline V gene lookup returns CDR1 SGHTA and CDR2 FQGNSA. Trimming removed 8 bases at V and 10 bases at J, with 15 bases between. The CDR3 has 12 amino acids. On this clonotype itself: Antigen unknown.

This TCR was sampled from an older woman with Graves' ophthalmopathy. The V call is TRBV7-2, the J call TRBJ2-1; a weak D match, TRBD2 (7 bases). The sample comprised blood. The CDR3 DNA reads TGTGCCAGCTGGGGAGGCGGGGGCGAGCAGTTCTTC. It translates to CASWGGGGEQFF.